This TCR beta chain was sequenced for a study of T-cell reconstitution after alpha-beta-depleted transplantation in children. This clonotype was detected many times. What it binds is unknown. Study-level findings and limits: Expanded graft clones, several hundred of them, were reportedly the source of alpha-beta T cells about two months after transplant. Surviving recipient T cells and thymic progenitors accounted for the high day-60 TCRbeta diversity observed in some patients. T-cell counts and diversity at one year post-transplant came mainly from newly produced T cells.

Trimming took off 0 bases at V and 7 bases at J, with 3 bases between the two ends. This CDR3 comprises 12 residues. Per the germline V gene, CDR1 is MNHNY and CDR2 is SVGAGI (reference sequence). Unique molecular identifiers featured in how the TCRbeta library was prepared. One entry per CDR3 protein results from TCRdb running MiXCR on the PCR reads. The sample shows approximately 200,000 distinct CDR3 sequences, 5% to 6.5% of them seen only once. The receptor comes from a girl under three years old with combined immunodeficiency, due to receive a stem cell transplant. The chain carries TRBV6-6 and TRBJ2-2; the D is unclear. This specimen consisted of PBMCs, obtained before TCRalphabeta/CD19-depleted stem cell transplant. The CDR3 is CASSYSGGELFF. In nucleotides, the CDR3 is TGTGCCAGCAGTTACTCGGGCGGGGAGCTGTTTTTT.